These 19 T cell receptor beta chains were all obtained from the same sample, sequenced in a study of blood T cell repertoires in COVID-19. Libraries were prepared by immunoSEQ multiplex PCR; TCRdb keeps only in-frame clonotypes and omits some of them. The sample holds roughly 15,000 clones, around 88% seen once. The specimen sequenced was peripheral blood. The origin of the receptors is a human donor with active COVID-19. The donor label of this sample is uncertain.

This clone was seen a single time. This rearrangement joins TRBV5-1 to TRBJ2-3, with a tentative D call TRBD1 (6 bases). Germline-derived CDR1 and CDR2 are SGHRS and YFSETQ. The CDR3 totals 15 residues. Deletions cut 2 bases from V and 6 bases from J, with 16 bases between. The DNA for the CDR3 is TGCGCCAGCAGCTTCATAGGACAGATGGCGGATACGCAGTATTTT. Protein sequence: CASSFIGQMADTQYF.

The chain couples TRBV4-3 to TRBJ2-5, with 8 bases identical to TRBD1. The CDR3 length is 15 residues. Per germline, CDR1 LGHNA and CDR2 YSLEER. The V and J ends lost 1 base and 5 bases, in that order; junction bases with no gene match: 6. The CDR3 loop is CASSQGSGGAETQYF. CDR3 coding DNA: TGCGCCAGCAGCCAAGGCTCAGGGGGCGCGGAGACCCAGTACTTC.

The chain combines TRBV5-1 with TRBJ1-5; 7 bases match TRBD1. Germline V gene sequence: CDR1 SGHRS, CDR2 YFSETQ. V was pared by 1 base and J by 3 bases, with 4 bases of the junction left unmatched. There are 15 residues in the CDR3. CDR3 in amino acids: CASSLLGTVNQPQHF. The CDR3 region has the DNA TGCGCCAGCAGCTTGCTCGGGACAGTCAATCAGCCCCAGCATTTT.

A few counts support this clone. The V call is TRBV2, the J call TRBJ2-7; D unclear. Germline CDR1 SNHLY, CDR2 FYNNEI. Trimming removed 7 bases from V and 4 bases from J, with 8 bases in between. CDR3 length: 11 residues. The CDR3 spells CASTFSYEQYF. CDR3 DNA: TGTGCCAGCACGTTTAGTTACGAGCAGTACTTC.

This rearrangement joins TRBV7-2 to TRBJ1-1; D gene unclear. Germline V lookup: CDR1 SGHTA, CDR2 FQGNSA. This CDR3 is built from 13 residues. Trimming shortened V by 5 bases and J by 4 bases, and 11 bases separated the two germline ends. Here the CDR3 reads CASSTNRGTEAFF. CDR3 bases: TGTGCCAGCAGCACCAACCGGGGCACTGAAGCTTTCTTT.

Turning to this clone: The junction and the germline gene differ at one end; a read error may be behind it. The rearrangement joins TRBV11-2 to TRBJ2-1; D might be TRBD2 (5 bases). Looked up from germline, CDR1 is SGHAT and CDR2 is FQNNGV. This CDR3 is built from 12 residues. The CDR3 DNA reads as TGCCGGGGAGTGCGTTACTACAATGAGCAGTTCTTC. Protein: CRGVRYYNEQFF.

The chain uses TRBV19 and TRBJ1-2; 7 bases match TRBD1. Germline V gene lookup returns CDR1 LNHDA and CDR2 SQIVND (reference sequence). With V trimmed by 6 bases and J by 3 bases, 10 bases remained unmatched. This CDR3 is 15 amino acids long. The CDR3: CASSGDSSIDYGYTF. In nucleotides, the CDR3 is TGTGCCAGTAGCGGGGACAGCTCTATAGACTATGGCTACACCTTC.

The chain employs TRBV6-1 and TRBJ2-5; no clear D gene. The V gene's germline CDR1 is MNHNS and CDR2 SASEGT. The CDR3 has 14 residues. V shed 2 bases and J shed 6 bases, with 13 bases lying between them. The CDR3 reads CASSETQTLQTQYF. The DNA for the CDR3 is TGTGCCAGCAGTGAAACACAGACCCTCCAGACCCAGTACTTC.

The V gene is TRBV25-1, the J gene TRBJ2-7, with TRBD1 identical over 8 bases. Germline V gene sequence: CDR1 MGHDK, CDR2 SYGVNS. This CDR3 has 12 residues. V was pared by 6 bases and J by 5 bases, with 3 bases of the junction left unmatched. This chain's CDR3 is CASSRGLDEQYF. The CDR3 coding sequence is TGTGCCAGCAGCAGGGGGCTCGACGAGCAGTACTTC.

The J gene is TRBJ2-2, the V gene TRBV6-2 or TRBV6-3; TRBD1 matches 10 bases. The CDR3 runs to 15 residues. V dropped 5 bases and J dropped 3; count of bases not matched to a gene: 3. Germline V lookup: CDR1 MNHEY, CDR2 SVGEGT. CDR3 bases: TGTGCCAGCAGTCCCGGGACAGGGGACACCGGGGAGCTGTTTTTT. Translating it yields CASSPGTGDTGELFF.

The chain has TRBV6-2 or TRBV6-3 and TRBJ2-7; D gene ambiguous. Trimming took off 2 bases at V and 0 bases at J, with 8 bases between the two ends. CDR3 size: 14 residues. Germline V gives CDR1 MNHEY, CDR2 SVGEGT. CDR3 sequence reads: CASSYDSSSYEQYF. As DNA, the CDR3 is TGTGCCAGCAGTTACGACTCGAGCTCCTACGAGCAGTACTTC.

The chain is built from TRBV3-1 (or the pseudogene TRBV3-2) and TRBJ2-1; 9 bases agree with TRBD2. The CDR3 is made up of 18 amino acids. The germline gives CDR1 LGHDT, CDR2 YNNKEL (reference sequence). With 4 bases clipped from V and 0 bases from J, the junction kept 10 bases outside the gene matches. CDR3 region: CASSPRGLRGGSYNEQFF. The CDR3, as DNA: TGTGCCAGCAGCCCCCGGGGCCTGCGGGGGGGCTCCTACAATGAGCAGTTCTTC.

This chain uses TRBV7-9 with TRBJ2-1; D is unresolved. The CDR3 has 14 amino acids. Germline lookup yields CDR1 SEHNR and CDR2 FQNEAQ (reference sequence). With 5 bases removed from V and 5 bases from J, the gap between germline ends came to 13 bases. The CDR3 region is CASSPPGGHNEQFF. CDR3 in DNA: TGTGCCAGCAGCCCACCGGGTGGTCACAATGAGCAGTTCTTC.

V and J are TRBV2 and TRBJ1-2; the match to TRBD1 covers 9 bases. Germline-derived CDR1 and CDR2 are SNHLY and FYNNEI. The ends lost 5 bases at V and 4 bases at J; junction bases unmatched: 5. The CDR3 loop spans 14 amino acids. CDR3 sequence reads: CASSPTGGTYGYTF. The CDR3 bases are TGTGCCAGCAGTCCGACAGGGGGTACCTATGGCTACACCTTC.

This clone was found once. The chain uses TRBV13 and TRBJ1-2; no firm D call. This CDR3 contains 17 residues. Germline CDR1 PRHDT, CDR2 FYEKMQ (reference sequence). V was pared by 0 bases and J by 5 bases, with 19 bases between. This chain's CDR3 is CASSLGLPGSGGYGYTF. As DNA, the CDR3 is TGTGCCAGCAGCTTAGGCCTTCCGGGGTCTGGTGGTTATGGCTACACCTTC.

The table lists this clone with a count of one. The V call is TRBV6-6, the J call TRBJ2-1, with 7 bases that match TRBD2. The trim removed 8 bases at V and 7 bases at J, leaving 2 bases unmatched. Germline CDR1 reads MNHNY; CDR2 reads SVGAGI (reference sequence). This CDR3 is built from 11 residues. CDR3: CASWGGNEQFF. The CDR3 nucleotides read TGTGCCAGCTGGGGGGGAAATGAGCAGTTCTTC.

The chain has TRBV6-5 and TRBJ2-7; D is uncertain. The CDR3 covers 14 residues. Germline V gene sequence: CDR1 MNHEY, CDR2 SVGAGI. The ends were cut back, 6 bases at V and 5 bases at J, with 17 bases in the middle. In nucleotides, the CDR3 is TGTGCCAGCAGAAGCCTCGTTCCTCCCCACGAGCAGTACTTC. This gives the protein CASRSLVPPHEQYF.

V gene TRBV6-2 or TRBV6-3 combines with J gene TRBJ2-3; 7 nucleotides line up with TRBD1. From germline, CDR1 is MNHEY and CDR2 SVGEGT. V was clipped by 5 bases and J by 2 bases; unmatched bases: 7. The CDR3 loop spans 15 amino acids. As DNA, the CDR3 is TGTGCCAGCAGTCATCGGACAGGATTCACAGATACGCAGTATTTT. Its translation is CASSHRTGFTDTQYF.

The chain carries TRBV3-1 (or the pseudogene TRBV3-2) and TRBJ2-1, with D possibly matching TRBD2 (7 bases). The V gene's germline CDR1 is LGHDT and CDR2 YNNKEL (reference sequence). The CDR3 is made up of 15 amino acids. Trimming removed 4 bases from V and 5 bases from J, with 15 bases in between. In DNA form, the CDR3 reads TGTGCCAGCAGCCTAAGGGGGGGGTCGAACAATGAGCAGTTCTTC. Its protein is CASSLRGGSNNEQFF.